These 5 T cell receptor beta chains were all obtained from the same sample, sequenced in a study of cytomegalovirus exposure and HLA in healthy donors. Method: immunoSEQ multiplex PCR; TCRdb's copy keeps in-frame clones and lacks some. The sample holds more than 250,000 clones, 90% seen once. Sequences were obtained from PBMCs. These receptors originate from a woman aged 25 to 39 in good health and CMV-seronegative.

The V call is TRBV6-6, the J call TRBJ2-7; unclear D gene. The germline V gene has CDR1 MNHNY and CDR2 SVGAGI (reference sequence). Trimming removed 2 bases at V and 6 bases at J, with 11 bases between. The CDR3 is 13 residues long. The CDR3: CASSYREAAEQYF. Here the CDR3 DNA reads TGTGCCAGCAGTTACAGGGAAGCCGCCGAGCAGTACTTC.

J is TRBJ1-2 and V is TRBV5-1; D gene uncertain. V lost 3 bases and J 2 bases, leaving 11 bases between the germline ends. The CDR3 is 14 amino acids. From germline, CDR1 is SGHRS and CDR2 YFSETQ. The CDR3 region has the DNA TGCGCCAGCAGCTCAATAGGAGGAAACTATGGCTACACCTTC. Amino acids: CASSSIGGNYGYTF.

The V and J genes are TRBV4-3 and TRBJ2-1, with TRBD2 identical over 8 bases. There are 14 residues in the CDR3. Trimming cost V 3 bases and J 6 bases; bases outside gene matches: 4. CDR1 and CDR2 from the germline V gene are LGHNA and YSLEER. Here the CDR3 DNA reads TGCGCCAGCAGCCACCAGCGGGAGTCCAATGAGCAGTTCTTC. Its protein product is CASSHQRESNEQFF.

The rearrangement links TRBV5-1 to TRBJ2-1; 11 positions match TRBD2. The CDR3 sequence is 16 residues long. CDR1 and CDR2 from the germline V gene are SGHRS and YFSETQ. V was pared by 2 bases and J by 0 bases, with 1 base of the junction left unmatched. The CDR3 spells CASSFTSGSSYNEQFF. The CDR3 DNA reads TGCGCCAGCAGCTTTACTAGCGGGAGCTCCTACAATGAGCAGTTCTTC.

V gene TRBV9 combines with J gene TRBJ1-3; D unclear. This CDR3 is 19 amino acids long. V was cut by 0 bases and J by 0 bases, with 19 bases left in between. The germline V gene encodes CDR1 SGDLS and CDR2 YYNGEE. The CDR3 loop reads CASSVDRLGLKSSGNTIYF. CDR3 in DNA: TGTGCCAGCAGCGTAGACCGTCTAGGGTTGAAGAGCTCTGGAAACACCATATATTTT.